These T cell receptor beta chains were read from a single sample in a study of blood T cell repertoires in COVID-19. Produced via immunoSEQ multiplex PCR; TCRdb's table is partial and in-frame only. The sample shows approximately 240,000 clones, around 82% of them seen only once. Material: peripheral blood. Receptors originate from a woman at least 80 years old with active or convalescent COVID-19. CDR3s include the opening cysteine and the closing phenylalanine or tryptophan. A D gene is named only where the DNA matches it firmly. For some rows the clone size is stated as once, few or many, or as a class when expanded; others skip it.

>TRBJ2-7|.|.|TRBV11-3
CASSLSGDTYEQYF
TGTGCCAGCAGCTTATCAGGGGATACCTACGAGCAGTACTTC
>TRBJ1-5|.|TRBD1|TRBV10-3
CATQRDRVDQPQHF
TGTGCCACACAAAGGGACAGGGTGGATCAGCCCCAGCATTTT
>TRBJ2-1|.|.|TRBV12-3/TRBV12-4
CASSNRENEQFF
TGTGCCAGCAGTAACAGGGAGAATGAGCAGTTCTTC
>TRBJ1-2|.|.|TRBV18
CASSPETANSNYGYTF
TGTGCCAGCTCACCAGAGACAGCTAACTCTAACTATGGCTACACCTTC
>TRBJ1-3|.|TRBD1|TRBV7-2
CASSSQGASGNTIYF
TGTGCCAGCAGCTCGCAGGGGGCCTCTGGAAACACCATATATTTT
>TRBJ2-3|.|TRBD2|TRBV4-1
CASSQMGLAGGTDTQYF
TGCGCCAGCAGCCAAATGGGACTAGCGGGGGGCACAGATACGCAGTATTTT
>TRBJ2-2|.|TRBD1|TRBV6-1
CASSDQGQVVTGELFF
TGTGCCAGCAGTGACCAGGGACAGGTGGTCACCGGGGAGCTGTTTTTT
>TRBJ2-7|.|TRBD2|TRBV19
CASSIRAGGPYEQYF
TGTGCCAGTAGTATCAGGGCGGGAGGGCCCTACGAGCAGTACTTC
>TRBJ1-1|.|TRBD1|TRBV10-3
CAISGETGGVEAFF
TGTGCCATCAGTGGGGAGACAGGGGGGGTCGAAGCTTTCTTT
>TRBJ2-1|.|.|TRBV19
CASSIGPEIGDNEQFF
TGTGCCAGTAGTATAGGTCCGGAGATCGGGGACAATGAGCAGTTCTTC
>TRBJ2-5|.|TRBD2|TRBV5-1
CASSLEASGSGETQYF
TGCGCCAGCAGCTTGGAGGCTAGCGGGAGTGGAGAGACCCAGTACTTC
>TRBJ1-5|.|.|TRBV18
CASSSSSGGPQHF
TGTGCCAGCTCATCCAGCTCGGGGGGGCCCCAGCATTTT
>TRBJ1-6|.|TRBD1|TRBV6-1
CASSEPGQGGNNSPLHF
TGTGCCAGCAGTGAACCGGGACAGGGGGGAAATAATTCACCCCTCCACTTT
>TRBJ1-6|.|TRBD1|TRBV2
CATNQGVRSPLHF
TGTGCCACCAATCAGGGGGTACGGTCACCCCTCCACTTT
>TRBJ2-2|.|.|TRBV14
CASSQVLAANTGELFF
TGTGCCAGCAGCCAAGTATTGGCGGCCAACACCGGGGAGCTGTTTTTT
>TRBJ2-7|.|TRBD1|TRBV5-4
CASSLAIGGTGISEQYF
TGTGCCAGCAGCTTGGCCATTGGGGGGACAGGGATTAGCGAGCAGTACTTC
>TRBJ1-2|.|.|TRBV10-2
CASSEARGISGYTF
TGCGCCAGCAGTGAGGCCAGGGGTATATCCGGCTACACCTTC
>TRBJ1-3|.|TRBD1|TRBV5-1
CASSLGAGQGISGNTIYF
TGCGCCAGCAGCTTGGGCGCGGGACAGGGGATATCTGGAAACACCATATATTTT
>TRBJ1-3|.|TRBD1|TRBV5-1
CASSLQGSGNTIYF
TGCGCCAGCAGCTTACAGGGGAGTGGAAACACCATATATTTT
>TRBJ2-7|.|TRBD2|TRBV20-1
CSASLWTSGTGEQYF
TGCAGTGCTAGTCTCTGGACTAGCGGGACGGGCGAGCAGTACTTC
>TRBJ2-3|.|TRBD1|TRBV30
CAWSVGDDRATDTQYF
TGTGCCTGGAGTGTGGGAGACGACAGGGCAACAGATACGCAGTATTTT
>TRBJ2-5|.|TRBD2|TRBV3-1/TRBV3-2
CASSQGTSGQKETQYF
TGTGCCAGCAGCCAAGGGACTAGCGGACAAAAAGAGACCCAGTACTTC
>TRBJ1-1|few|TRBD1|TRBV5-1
CASSMSGTGNTEAFF
TGCGCCAGCAGCATGTCCGGGACAGGGAACACTGAAGCTTTCTTT
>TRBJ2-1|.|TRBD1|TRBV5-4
CASSLPIGQGPSYNEQFF
TGTGCCAGCAGCTTACCGATTGGACAGGGCCCTTCCTACAATGAGCAGTTCTTC
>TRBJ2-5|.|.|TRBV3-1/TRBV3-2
CASSQAPRRGLTTTRETQYF
TGTGCCAGCAGCCAAGCCCCAAGACGGGGTTTAACTACCACAAGAGAGACCCAGTACTTC
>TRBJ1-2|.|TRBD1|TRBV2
CASRDQDRRAGYTF
TGTGCCAGCAGAGATCAGGACAGGCGAGCCGGCTACACCTTC
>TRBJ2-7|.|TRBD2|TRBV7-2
CASRLSGGASYEQYF
TGTGCCAGCAGGTTAAGCGGGGGGGCCTCCTACGAGCAGTACTTC
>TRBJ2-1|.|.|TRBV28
CASSPLMSSYNEQFF
TGTGCCAGCAGTCCTCTGATGAGCTCCTACAATGAGCAGTTCTTC
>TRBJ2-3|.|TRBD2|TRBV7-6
CASSLATSGVSTDTQYF
TGTGCCAGCAGCTTAGCGACTAGCGGGGTGAGCACAGATACGCAGTATTTT
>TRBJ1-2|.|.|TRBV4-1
CASSHYKGRQVFLGGYTF
TGCGCCAGCAGCCATTATAAGGGGCGACAGGTTTTTCTGGGGGGCTACACCTTC
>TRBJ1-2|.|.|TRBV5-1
CASSLEAGLGGYTF
TGCGCCAGCAGCTTGGAGGCGGGGCTCGGTGGCTACACCTTC
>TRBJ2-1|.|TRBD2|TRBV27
CASSETGTSFNEQFF
TGTGCCAGTTCCGAAACCGGGACTAGCTTCAATGAGCAGTTCTTC
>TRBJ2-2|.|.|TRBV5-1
CASSLALLRGANTGELFF
TGCGCCAGCAGCTTGGCCTTGTTGCGGGGCGCGAACACCGGGGAGCTGTTTTTT
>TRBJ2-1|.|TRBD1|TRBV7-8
CASSARQGWGTRPFNEQFF
TGTGCCAGCAGCGCACGACAGGGTTGGGGCACCCGGCCATTCAATGAGCAGTTCTTC
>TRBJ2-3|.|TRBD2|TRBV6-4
CASSPTSGSTDTQYF
TGTGCCAGCAGCCCGACTAGCGGTAGCACAGATACGCAGTATTTT
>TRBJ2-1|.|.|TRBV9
CANSVQGNSYNEQFF
TGTGCCAACAGCGTACAGGGTAATTCCTACAATGAGCAGTTCTTC
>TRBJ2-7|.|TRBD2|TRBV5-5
CASISGGTSSYEQYF
TGTGCCAGCATCAGCGGGGGGACTAGTTCCTACGAGCAGTACTTC
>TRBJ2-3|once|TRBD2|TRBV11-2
CASSLSWASGRTDTQYF
TGTGCCAGCAGCTTATCTTGGGCTAGCGGAAGGACAGATACGCAGTATTTT
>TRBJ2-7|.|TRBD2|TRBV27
CASSQPGLAGGRSYEQYF
TGTGCCAGCAGCCAACCCGGACTAGCGGGAGGCCGCTCCTACGAGCAGTACTTC
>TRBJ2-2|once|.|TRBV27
CASRAGGTGELFF
TGTGCCAGCAGGGCAGGAGGCACCGGGGAGCTGTTTTTT